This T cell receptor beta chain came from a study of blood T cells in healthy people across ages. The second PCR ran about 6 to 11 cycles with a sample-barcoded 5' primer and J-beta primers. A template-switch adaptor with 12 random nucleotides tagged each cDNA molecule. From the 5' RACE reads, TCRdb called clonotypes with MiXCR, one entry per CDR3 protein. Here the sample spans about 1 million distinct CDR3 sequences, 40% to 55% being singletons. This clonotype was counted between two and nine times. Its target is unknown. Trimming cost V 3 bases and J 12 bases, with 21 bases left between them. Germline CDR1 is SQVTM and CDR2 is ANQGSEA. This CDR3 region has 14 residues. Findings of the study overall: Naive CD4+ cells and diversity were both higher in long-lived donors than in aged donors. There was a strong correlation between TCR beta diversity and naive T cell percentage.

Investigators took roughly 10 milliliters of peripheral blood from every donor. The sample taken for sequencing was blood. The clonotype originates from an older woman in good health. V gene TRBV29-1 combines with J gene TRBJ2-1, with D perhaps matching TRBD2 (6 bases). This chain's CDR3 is CSVESDSGRIGQFF. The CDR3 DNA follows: TGCAGCGTTGAGTCGGATTCAGGGAGGATTGGGCAGTTCTTC.